Each of the 12 T cell receptor beta chains below was sequenced from the same sample in a study of blood T cell repertoires in COVID-19. Produced via immunoSEQ multiplex PCR; TCRdb's table is partial and in-frame only. The sample lists over 200,000 clones; roughly 88% were seen once. Specimen: peripheral blood. The receptors derive from a middle-aged man who had recovered from COVID-19.

The J gene is TRBJ1-6, the V gene TRBV5-6; a weak D match, TRBD1 (5 bases). Trimming removed 3 bases from V and 12 bases from J, with 10 bases in between. CDR1 is SGHDT, CDR2 YYEEEE, per germline. The CDR3 is 12 amino acids. The CDR3: CASSSQGGPLHF. The CDR3 DNA reads TGTGCCAGCAGCTCCCAGGGCGGACCCCTCCACTTT.

The genes are TRBV27 and TRBJ1-1; possibly TRBD1 for D (6 bases). Germline CDR1 is MNHEY and CDR2 is SMNVEV (reference sequence). V shed 6 bases and J shed 1 base, with 21 bases lying between them. The CDR3 loop spans 17 amino acids. The CDR3 DNA is TGTGCCAGCAGCTCCGTTTGGGGCCGGACAGAGAACACTGAAGCTTTCTTT. Translating gives CASSSVWGRTENTEAFF.

The chain carries TRBV5-1 and TRBJ2-7; TRBD1 is a possible D gene (5 bases). The CDR3 length is 14 residues. Trimming took off 4 bases at V and 5 bases at J, with 16 bases between the two ends. Germline V CDR1 and CDR2: SGHRS, YFSETQ. The CDR3 DNA sequence: TGCGCCAGCAGCCCTACGACCCAGGGAAACGAGCAGTACTTC. Amino acids: CASSPTTQGNEQYF.

This rearrangement joins TRBV6-6 to TRBJ2-1; 7 positions agree with TRBD1. The CDR3 length is 14 residues. The V gene end was trimmed by 6 bases and the J gene end by 0 bases; junction bases not matched to a gene: 2. Germline CDR1 and CDR2: MNHNY and SVGAGI (reference sequence). In DNA form, the CDR3 reads TGTGCCAGCAGCTCAGGGGGCTCCTACAATGAGCAGTTCTTC. It specifies CASSSGGSYNEQFF.

The table lists this clone with a few counts. The J gene is TRBJ2-7, the V gene TRBV2, with 9 positions matching TRBD1. From germline, CDR1 is SNHLY and CDR2 FYNNEI. This CDR3 contains 14 residues. Germline trimming cut 7 bases from V and 6 bases from J; bases unmatched to any gene: 10. The CDR3 loop reads CASNAGTGFGEQYF. The DNA for the CDR3 is TGTGCCAGCAACGCCGGGACAGGGTTTGGCGAGCAGTACTTC.

The rearrangement uses TRBV6-1 and TRBJ1-2, with D possibly TRBD1 on 6 matching bases. The V gene's germline CDR1 is MNHNS and CDR2 SASEGT. V gave up 1 base and J gave up 8 bases, with 14 bases separating them. This CDR3 contains 14 residues. This CDR3 reads CASSEGGTIYGYTF. CDR3 bases: TGTGCCAGCAGTGAAGGGGGGACAATATACGGCTACACCTTC.

V is TRBV30 and J is TRBJ1-3; perhaps TRBD1 as D (6 bases). V was clipped by 4 bases and J by 0 bases, with 22 bases between them. The CDR3 loop spans 18 amino acids. CDR1 is GTSNPN and CDR2 is SVGIG in the germline V gene (reference sequence). The DNA for the CDR3 is TGTGCCTGGAAGGGGCTAGTGGACAGTTCGAGCTCTGGAAACACCATATATTTT. Amino acids: CAWKGLVDSSSSGNTIYF. Full variable domain (rest looked up from reference TRBV30 and TRBJ1-3): SQTIHQWPATLVQPVGSPLSLECTVEGTSNPNLYWYRQAAGRGLQLLFYSVGIGQISSEVPQNLSASRPQDRQFILSSKKLLLSDSGFYLCAWKGLVDSSSSGNTIYFGEGSWLTVV.

The rearrangement links TRBV5-4 to TRBJ2-7; TRBD1 matches 7 bases. Germline CDR1 SGHNT, CDR2 YYREEE (reference sequence). Trimming took 0 bases from V and 6 from J; bases not matched to a gene: 15. This CDR3 region has 17 residues. CDR3 protein: CASSLVIVGTALLEQYF. CDR3 DNA: TGTGCCAGCAGCTTGGTTATCGTCGGGACAGCGCTTCTCGAGCAGTACTTC.

This clone was seen once. V gene TRBV2 combines with J gene TRBJ2-4, with D maybe TRBD1 (6 bases). V lost 7 bases and J lost 1, with 14 bases in between. Germline values: CDR1 SNHLY, CDR2 FYNNEI. This CDR3 contains 15 residues. CDR3 sequence reads: CASNKDSRAKNIQYF. The CDR3 DNA follows: TGTGCCAGCAACAAGGACAGTAGGGCCAAAAACATTCAGTACTTC.

V is TRBV29-1 and J is TRBJ2-7; 8 bases fit TRBD1. Germline CDR1 and CDR2: SQVTM and ANQGSEA. CDR3 length: 12 amino acids. Trimming cost V 7 bases and J 6 bases; bases outside gene matches: 8. CDR3 bases: TGCAGCGCCCAGGGGGCGCGTGGCGAGCAGTACTTC. Translated, it gives CSAQGARGEQYF.

The gene calls are TRBV6-2 or TRBV6-3 and TRBJ2-7, with 9 bases lining up with TRBD2. The germline CDR1 and CDR2 sequences are MNHEY and SVGEGT. V shed 4 bases, J shed 4 bases, and the junction held 8 bases outside the gene matches. There are 15 residues in the CDR3. The CDR3: CASSLLRGRDYEQYF. DNA of the CDR3: TGTGCCAGCAGTTTACTGCGCGGGAGGGATTACGAGCAGTACTTC.

The gene calls are TRBV11-3 and TRBJ1-1; a possible D gene is TRBD1 (5 bases). Trimming removed 5 bases from V and 4 bases from J, with 8 bases in between. The CDR3 totals 12 residues. CDR1 and CDR2 from the germline V gene are SGHNT and YENEEA. CDR3 sequence: CASSLGATEAFF. The CDR3 coding sequence is TGTGCCAGCAGCCTAGGGGCCACTGAAGCTTTCTTT.